The 29 T cell receptor beta chains in this list originate from one sample, sequenced in a study of T cell responses to AZD1222 COVID-19 vaccine. Generated by immunoSEQ multiplex PCR, the TCRdb table keeps only in-frame clones and is missing some. The profile shows around 99,000 clones, about nine tenths of them singletons. The material sequenced was peripheral blood, taken 28 days after the second AZD1222 dose. The receptor source for this set is an adult who received the AZD1222 COVID-19 vaccine.

The chain is built from TRBV19 and TRBJ1-2; 7 nucleotides line up with TRBD1. Germline V gene sequence: CDR1 LNHDA, CDR2 SQIVND (reference sequence). Germline trimming cut 5 bases from V and 5 bases from J; bases unmatched to any gene: 14. The CDR3 contains 16 residues. The CDR3 loop reads CASSPGQPNNLYGYTF. The CDR3, as DNA: TGTGCCAGTAGTCCGGGACAGCCTAATAATCTTTATGGCTACACCTTC.

The CDR3, as DNA: TGTGCCAGTAGGATTTCGTATGGCTACACCTTC. It yields the protein CASRISYGYTF. The rearrangement uses TRBV19 and TRBJ1-2; the D is unclear. Germline CDR1 is LNHDA and CDR2 is SQIVND (reference sequence). V was shortened by 6 bases and J by 5 bases, with 7 bases between the two germline ends. The CDR3 is 11 amino acids.

This clone has just one count. J is TRBJ2-3 and V is TRBV3-1 (or the pseudogene TRBV3-2), with no clear D. Trimming removed 3 bases at V and 2 bases at J, with 12 bases between. The CDR3 has 15 residues. Per the germline V gene, CDR1 is LGHDT and CDR2 is YNNKEL (reference sequence). CDR3 residues: CASSHSAPFTDTQYF. Written as DNA, the CDR3 is TGTGCCAGCAGCCATTCAGCCCCCTTCACAGATACGCAGTATTTT.

The J gene is TRBJ1-3, the V gene TRBV6-6; weak D call: TRBD1 (5 bases). CDR1 is MNHNY, CDR2 SVGAGI, per germline (reference sequence). Between the trimmed V and J ends, which lost 1 base and 0 bases, there was a span of 10 bases. This CDR3 is built from 16 residues. In DNA, the CDR3 is TGTGCCAGCAGTTACTTTGGACACGGCTCTGGAAACACCATATATTTT. Protein product: CASSYFGHGSGNTIYF.

The J gene is TRBJ2-6, the V gene TRBV3-1 (or the pseudogene TRBV3-2), with TRBD2 matching 7 bases. The CDR3 has 17 residues. V shed 3 bases, J shed 4 bases, and the junction held 9 bases outside the gene matches. The germline gives CDR1 LGHDT, CDR2 YNNKEL (reference sequence). The chain's CDR3 is CASSHQGRGKGANVLTF. CDR3 nucleotides: TGTGCCAGCAGCCATCAAGGGCGGGGGAAAGGGGCCAACGTCCTGACTTTC.

This sequence joins TRBV6-6 and TRBJ2-7; D gene uncertain. V was trimmed by 1 base and J by 6 bases, leaving 4 bases between them. The V gene's germline CDR1 is MNHNY and CDR2 SVGAGI (reference sequence). The CDR3 has 11 amino acids. The DNA of the CDR3 is TGTGCCAGCAGTTACTGGGGCGAGCAGTACTTC. This translates into CASSYWGEQYF.

CDR3 sequence: CASSHWDEQFF. CDR3 bases: TGTGCCAGTAGTCATTGGGATGAGCAGTTCTTC. The V gene is TRBV19, the J gene TRBJ2-1, with D uncertain. The V gene lost 5 bases and the J gene lost 8 bases, with 7 bases spanning the gap. CDR3 size: 11 residues. CDR1 is LNHDA, CDR2 SQIVND, per germline (reference sequence).

The chain employs TRBV9 and TRBJ2-3; D is unclear. Germline V gene sequence: CDR1 SGDLS, CDR2 YYNGEE. V lost 0 bases and J lost 4, with 3 bases in between. The CDR3 runs 12 residues. CDR3 nucleotides: TGTGCCAGCAGCGTAGATGCAGATACGCAGTATTTT. This translates into CASSVDADTQYF.

This chain's CDR3 is CASSGGSNQPQHF. In DNA form, the CDR3 reads TGTGCCAGCAGTGGGGGCAGCAATCAGCCCCAGCATTTT. The rearrangement joins TRBV2 to TRBJ1-5; possible D gene TRBD1, 5 bases. Germline CDR1 is SNHLY and CDR2 is FYNNEI. The CDR3 covers 13 residues. The V end was cut by 4 bases, the J end by 1 base, with 5 bases between.

The chain uses TRBV5-1 and TRBJ2-1, with D perhaps assigned TRBD1 or TRBD2 (5 bases each). The CDR3 is 13 amino acids. With 0 bases removed from V and 4 bases from J, the gap between germline ends came to 5 bases. Germline-derived CDR1 and CDR2 are SGHRS and YFSETQ. CDR3 sequence: CASSLGGYNEQFF. The CDR3, as DNA: TGCGCCAGCAGCTTGGGGGGGTACAATGAGCAGTTCTTC.

The V and J genes are TRBV29-1 and TRBJ2-7; the match to TRBD2 covers 8 bases. The CDR3 loop spans 13 amino acids. V gave up 6 bases and J gave up 6 bases; unmatched junction bases: 10. Germline CDR1 is SQVTM and CDR2 is ANQGSEA. The DNA of the CDR3 is TGCAGCGTATCAGCGGGAGAGGATGGCGAGCAGTACTTC. Residues: CSVSAGEDGEQYF.

V and J are TRBV6-6 and TRBJ1-3; no clear D gene. The CDR3 contains 16 residues. Trimming took 0 bases from V and 0 from J, leaving 9 bases between them. Germline V gene lookup returns CDR1 MNHNY and CDR2 SVGAGI (reference sequence). DNA of the CDR3: TGTGCCAGCAGTTACTCCGGACTGTTCTCTGGAAACACCATATATTTT. The encoded protein is CASSYSGLFSGNTIYF.

This clone came up a few times. The V and J genes are TRBV30 and TRBJ2-4; D unresolved. CDR1 GTSNPN and CDR2 SVGIG come from the germline V gene (reference sequence). The V gene lost 0 bases and the J gene lost 6 bases, with 12 bases spanning the gap. The CDR3 extends over 14 amino acids. The CDR3 DNA reads TGTGCCTGGAGTGTAGATAACAGCCGAAACATTCAGTACTTC. Its translation is CAWSVDNSRNIQYF.

The rearrangement links TRBV7-7 to TRBJ2-2; a possible D gene is TRBD2 (6 bases). The CDR3 loop spans 14 amino acids. Trimming shortened V by 6 bases and J by 8 bases, and 16 bases separated the two germline ends. From germline, CDR1 is SSHAT and CDR2 FNYEAQ (reference sequence). CDR3 protein: CASSPRGFAGELFF. DNA for the CDR3: TGTGCCAGCAGTCCACGGGGGTTTGCGGGGGAGCTGTTTTTT. Full variable domain (remainder filled in from reference TRBV7-7 and TRBJ2-2): GAGVSQSPRYKVTKRGQDVTLRCDPISSHATLYWYQQALGQGPEFLTYFNYEAQPDKSGLPSDRFSAERPEGSISTLTIQRTEQRDSAMYRCASSPRGFAGELFFGEGSRLTVL.

A single count supports this clone. The chain links TRBV28 to TRBJ1-3; D is perhaps TRBD1 (6 bases). This CDR3 comprises 15 residues. Trimming cost V 6 bases and J 3 bases, with 15 bases left between them. Germline CDR1 and CDR2: MDHEN and SYDVKM. Here the CDR3 reads CASSPDRRSGNTIYF. For the CDR3, the DNA is TGTGCCAGCAGCCCCGACAGGCGGAGTGGAAACACCATATATTTT.

The V gene is TRBV2, the J gene TRBJ1-1, with 12 bases identical to TRBD1. J lost 5 bases, V lost 9 bases, and 10 bases had no gene match. Per the germline V gene, CDR1 is SNHLY and CDR2 is FYNNEI. The CDR3 is 15 amino acids. CDR3 DNA sequence: TGTGCCAGGTACCCGGGACAGGGGGCCGGTACTGAAGCTTTCTTT. It specifies CARYPGQGAGTEAFF.

The V call is TRBV2, the J call TRBJ2-2; possibly TRBD2 for D (5 bases). Between the trimmed V and J ends, which lost 3 bases and 2 bases, there was a span of 13 bases. The CDR3 runs 16 residues. Germline CDR1 and CDR2: SNHLY and FYNNEI. CDR3 loop: CASSEEAQINTGELFF. For the CDR3, the DNA is TGTGCCAGCAGTGAGGAGGCACAGATTAACACCGGGGAGCTGTTTTTT.

This clone appeared a few times. This chain uses TRBV28 with TRBJ1-3; the D is unclear. Germline V gene data show CDR1 as MDHEN and CDR2 as SYDVKM. Trimming stripped 2 bases from V and 4 bases from J, with 3 bases between. The CDR3 is 12 amino acids. The CDR3 region is CASSLGGNTIYF. The CDR3 region has the DNA TGTGCCAGCAGTTTAGGGGGAAACACCATATATTTT.

The chain recombines TRBV5-1 with TRBJ2-1; D is ambiguous. The CDR3 spans 14 residues. The V gene lost 2 bases and the J gene lost 4 bases, with 10 bases spanning the gap. Germline V gives CDR1 SGHRS, CDR2 YFSETQ. Here the CDR3 reads CASSFPAGYNEQFF. CDR3 DNA sequence: TGCGCCAGCAGCTTCCCTGCCGGGTACAATGAGCAGTTCTTC.

The J gene is TRBJ1-6, the V gene TRBV28, with 9 positions matching TRBD1. CDR1 MDHEN and CDR2 SYDVKM come from the germline V gene. The CDR3 spans 19 residues. The trim removed 2 bases at V and 0 bases at J, leaving 8 bases unmatched. The CDR3 DNA reads as TGTGCCAGCAGTTTACCACTCGGACAGGGGAGCTCCTATAATTCACCCCTCCACTTT. Its translation: CASSLPLGQGSSYNSPLHF.

This rearrangement joins TRBV27 to TRBJ1-5; possible D gene TRBD1, 6 bases. V dropped 0 bases and J dropped 7 bases, with 13 bases sitting between them. The germline V gene has CDR1 MNHEY and CDR2 SMNVEV (reference sequence). The CDR3 totals 15 residues. The CDR3 reads CASSLSLGAQQPQHF. The CDR3 nucleotides read TGTGCCAGCAGTTTATCCTTGGGGGCACAACAGCCCCAGCATTTT.

The chain joins TRBV30 to TRBJ1-6, with D perhaps TRBD1 (6 bases). V dropped 4 bases and J dropped 10 bases, with 17 bases sitting between them. CDR3 length: 14 residues. CDR1 and CDR2 from the germline V gene are GTSNPN and SVGIG (reference sequence). CDR3 bases: TGTGCCTGGACCCAGGGGAAGGGAGGGTCACCCCTCCACTTT. Translated: CAWTQGKGGSPLHF.

This clone has more than one count but fewer than ten. The chain has TRBV12-3 or TRBV12-4 and TRBJ2-1; a possible D gene is TRBD2 (5 bases). Trimming removed 7 bases at V and 8 bases at J, with 15 bases between. The CDR3 runs to 13 residues. CDR3 amino acids: CASTRSSDYEQFF. The DNA of the CDR3 is TGTGCCAGCACCCGGAGTAGCGACTATGAGCAGTTCTTC.

The chain employs TRBV28 and TRBJ2-3, with a tentative D call TRBD1 (6 bases). CDR1 is MDHEN and CDR2 is SYDVKM in the germline V gene. This CDR3 contains 17 residues. Trimming took 3 bases from V and 0 from J, leaving 16 bases between them. CDR3 protein: CASSFLGRQVSTDTQYF. The CDR3 DNA is TGTGCCAGCAGTTTCTTGGGTCGACAGGTTAGCACAGATACGCAGTATTTT.

The chain links TRBV29-1 to TRBJ1-4, with D perhaps matching TRBD1 (6 bases). V was pared by 6 bases and J by 10 bases, with 15 bases between. The CDR3 runs 12 residues. Germline CDR1 and CDR2: SQVTM and ANQGSEA. The DNA of the CDR3 is TGCAGCGTAGTTTGGACAGAGGGAAAACTGTTTTTT. Translation: CSVVWTEGKLFF. Supplemented by reference TRBV29-1 and TRBJ1-4, the full variable domain reads SAVISQKPSRDICQRGTSLTIQCQVDSQVTMMFWYRQQPGQSLTLIATANQGSEATYESGFVIDKFPISRPNLTFSTLTVSNMSPEDSSIYLCSVVWTEGKLFFGSGTQLSVL.

The rearrangement links TRBV7-6 to TRBJ1-2, with 9 bases that match TRBD1. From germline, CDR1 is SGHVS and CDR2 FNYEAQ. The CDR3 contains 15 residues. V lost 1 base and J lost 0; bases outside the gene matches: 0. Here the CDR3 reads CASSLGTGANYGYTF. The CDR3 bases are TGTGCCAGCAGCTTAGGGACAGGGGCTAACTATGGCTACACCTTC.

The V gene is TRBV19, the J gene TRBJ1-1; tentatively, D is TRBD1 (6 bases). The germline V gene encodes CDR1 LNHDA and CDR2 SQIVND (reference sequence). The CDR3 sequence is 12 residues long. Between the trimmed V and J ends, which lost 6 bases and 7 bases, there was a span of 12 bases. CDR3 DNA: TGTGCCAGTAGAGGGGGGTCCGGTGAAGCTTTCTTT. Translating it yields CASRGGSGEAFF.

This clone is a singleton in its sample. J is TRBJ1-4 and V is TRBV5-1, with D unresolved. The CDR3 length is 15 residues. The germline CDR1 and CDR2 sequences are SGHRS and YFSETQ. The ends were cut back, 5 bases at V and 9 bases at J, with 20 bases in the middle. The CDR3 DNA sequence: TGCGCCAGCAGGGAGAGCTTGGGGAGAACCCAAAAACTGTTTTTT. Translation: CASRESLGRTQKLFF. Full variable domain (rest looked up from reference TRBV5-1 and TRBJ1-4): KAGVTQTPRYLIKTRGQQVTLSCSPISGHRSVSWYQQTPGQGLQFLFEYFSETQRNKGNFPGRFSGRQFSNSRSEMNVSTLELGDSALYLCASRESLGRTQKLFFGSGTQLSVL.

Points on this clone: The sample contains more than one DNA sequence encoding this CDR3. V is TRBV6-5 and J is TRBJ2-3; 12 bases line up with TRBD2. Per the germline V gene, CDR1 is MNHEY and CDR2 is SVGAGI. The CDR3 has 15 amino acids. J lost 4 bases, V lost 5 bases, and 4 bases had no gene match. Written as DNA, the CDR3 is TGTGCCAGCAGTCCCACTAGCGGGAGGCCAGATACGCAGTATTTT. Protein: CASSPTSGRPDTQYF.